The 6 T cell receptor beta chains below come from one sample, sequenced in a study of vaccination and CD4 T cells after COVID-19. Indicated time point: late sampling 161 to 241 days after vaccination in a few convalescent patients. Treatment reported: approximately 9-day PBMC culture with coronavirus spike peptide pools or control peptides (ViraFEST assay). The Oncomine TCR Beta short-read assay was applied to DNA of cultured CD4+ T cells. From the PCR reads, TCRdb called clonotypes with MiXCR, one entry per CDR3 protein. The data hold approximately 17,000 distinct CDR3 sequences, with more than 45% observed a single time. These receptors have no identified antigens. Source: CD4+ T cells from blood, cultured in vitro, taken about 7 months after SARS-CoV-2 vaccination. These receptor sequences come from a human donor who had recovered from COVID-19.

This clonotype has more than one count but fewer than ten. The rearrangement links TRBV20-1 to TRBJ2-3, with D unclear. From germline, CDR1 is DFQATT and CDR2 SNEGSKA (reference sequence). V lost 3 bases, J lost 9 bases, and 10 bases lay in between. The CDR3 has 11 residues. The CDR3 loop is CSASRGSTQYF. DNA for the CDR3: TGCAGTGCTAGTCGCGGCTCGACGCAGTATTTT.

The rearrangement links TRBV19 to TRBJ1-6; D may be TRBD1 (5 bases). This CDR3 has 15 amino acids. V was trimmed by 3 bases and J by 7 bases, leaving 13 bases between them. Germline assignment: CDR1 LNHDA and CDR2 SQIVND (reference sequence). The CDR3 DNA reads TGTGCCAGTAGTATGTTTGGGGGTCCGAATTCACCCCTCCACTTT. Translating it yields CASSMFGGPNSPLHF.

The chain recombines TRBV20-1 with TRBJ2-7, with D possibly called TRBD1 or TRBD2 (5 bases each). Germline CDR1 reads DFQATT; CDR2 reads SNEGSKA (reference sequence). This CDR3 contains 13 residues. Deletions cut 3 bases from V and 4 bases from J, with 13 bases between. CDR3 sequence reads: CSARGDRDYEQYF. CDR3 DNA sequence: TGCAGTGCTAGGGGGGACCGAGATTACGAGCAGTACTTC.

V gene TRBV15 combines with J gene TRBJ2-7; perhaps TRBD2 as D (5 bases). The germline V gene has CDR1 LNHNV and CDR2 YYDKDF (reference sequence). The CDR3 is 16 residues long. Trimming removed 0 bases from V and 3 bases from J, with 15 bases in between. This CDR3 reads CATSRDWARDNYEQYF. CDR3 coding DNA: TGTGCCACCAGCAGAGATTGGGCGAGGGATAACTACGAGCAGTACTTC.

This CDR3 is CASSEPGTGVNQPQHF. CDR3 coding DNA: TGTGCCAGCAGCGAGCCCGGGACAGGGGTCAATCAGCCCCAGCATTTT. The rearrangement uses TRBV21-1 and TRBJ1-5; the D segment call TRBD1 is taken from the table without a DNA check. TRBV21-1 counts as a pseudogene. The CDR3 contains 16 residues.

The chain joins TRBV29-1 to TRBJ2-5; tentative D call: TRBD2 (6 bases). The V gene lost 6 bases and the J gene lost 2 bases, with 13 bases spanning the gap. Germline CDR1 reads SQVTM; CDR2 reads ANQGSEA. The CDR3 loop spans 13 amino acids. The CDR3 region is CSVRRTNQETQYF. The DNA of the CDR3 is TGCAGCGTCCGAAGGACTAATCAAGAGACCCAGTACTTC.